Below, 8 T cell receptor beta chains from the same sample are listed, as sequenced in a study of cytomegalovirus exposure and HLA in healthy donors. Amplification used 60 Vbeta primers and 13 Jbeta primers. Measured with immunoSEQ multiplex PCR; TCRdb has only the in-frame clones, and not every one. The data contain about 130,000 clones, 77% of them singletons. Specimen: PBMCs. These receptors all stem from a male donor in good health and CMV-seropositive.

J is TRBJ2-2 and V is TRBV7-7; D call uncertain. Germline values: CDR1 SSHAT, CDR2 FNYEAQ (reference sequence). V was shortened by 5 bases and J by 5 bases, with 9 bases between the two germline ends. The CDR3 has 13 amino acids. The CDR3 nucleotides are TGTGCCAGCAGCCCAATAGAAACCGGGGAGCTGTTTTTT. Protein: CASSPIETGELFF.

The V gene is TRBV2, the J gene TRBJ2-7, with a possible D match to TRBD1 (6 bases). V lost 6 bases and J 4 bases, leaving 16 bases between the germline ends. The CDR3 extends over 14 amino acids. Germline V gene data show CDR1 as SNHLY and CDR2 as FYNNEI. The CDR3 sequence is CASRGQLQGYEQYF. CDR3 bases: TGTGCCAGCAGAGGACAGCTTCAGGGTTACGAGCAGTACTTC. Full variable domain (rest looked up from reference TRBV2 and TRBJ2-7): EPEVTQTPSHQVTQMGQEVILRCVPISNHLYFYWYRQILGQKVEFLVSFYNNEISEKSEIFDDQFSVERPDGSNFTLKIRSTKLEDSAMYFCASRGQLQGYEQYFGPGTRLTVT.

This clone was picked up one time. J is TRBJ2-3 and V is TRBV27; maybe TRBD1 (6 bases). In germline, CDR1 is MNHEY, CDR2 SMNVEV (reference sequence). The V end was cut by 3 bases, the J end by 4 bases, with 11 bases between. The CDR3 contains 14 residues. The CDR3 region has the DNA TGTGCCAGCAGTTTCTCCAAGGGGGCAGATACGCAGTATTTT. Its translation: CASSFSKGADTQYF.

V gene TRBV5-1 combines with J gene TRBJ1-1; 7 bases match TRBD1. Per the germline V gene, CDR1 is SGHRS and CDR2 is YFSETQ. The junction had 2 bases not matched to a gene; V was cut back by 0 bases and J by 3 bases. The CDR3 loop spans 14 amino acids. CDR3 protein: CASSLGQGYTEAFF. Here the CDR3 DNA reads TGCGCCAGCAGCTTGGGACAGGGCTACACTGAAGCTTTCTTT.

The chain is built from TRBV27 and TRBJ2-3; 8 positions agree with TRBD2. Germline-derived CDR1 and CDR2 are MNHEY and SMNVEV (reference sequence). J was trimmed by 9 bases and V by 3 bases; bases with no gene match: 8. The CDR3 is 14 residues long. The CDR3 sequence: CASSFSGLGSTQYF. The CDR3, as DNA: TGTGCCAGCAGTTTTTCGGGACTAGGTTCAACGCAGTATTTT.

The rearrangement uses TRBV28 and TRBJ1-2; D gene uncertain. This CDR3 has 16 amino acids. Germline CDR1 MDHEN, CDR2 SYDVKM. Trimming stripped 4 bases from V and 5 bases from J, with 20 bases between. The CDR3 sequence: CASSSTASSVNYGYTF. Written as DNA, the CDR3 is TGTGCCAGCAGTTCTACAGCCTCATCCGTAAATTATGGCTACACCTTC.

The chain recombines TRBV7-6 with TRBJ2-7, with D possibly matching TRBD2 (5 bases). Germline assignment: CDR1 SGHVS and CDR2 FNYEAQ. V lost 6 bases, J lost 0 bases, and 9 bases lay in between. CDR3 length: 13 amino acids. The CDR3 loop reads CASRAGSSYEQYF. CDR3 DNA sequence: TGTGCCAGCAGGGCTGGGAGCTCCTACGAGCAGTACTTC.

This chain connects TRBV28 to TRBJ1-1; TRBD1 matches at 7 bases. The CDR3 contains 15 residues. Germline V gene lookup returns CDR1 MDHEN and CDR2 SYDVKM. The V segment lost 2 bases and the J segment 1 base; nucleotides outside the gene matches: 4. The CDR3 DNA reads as TGTGCCAGCAGTTTAACAGGGGCCACGAACACTGAAGCTTTCTTT. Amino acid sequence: CASSLTGATNTEAFF.